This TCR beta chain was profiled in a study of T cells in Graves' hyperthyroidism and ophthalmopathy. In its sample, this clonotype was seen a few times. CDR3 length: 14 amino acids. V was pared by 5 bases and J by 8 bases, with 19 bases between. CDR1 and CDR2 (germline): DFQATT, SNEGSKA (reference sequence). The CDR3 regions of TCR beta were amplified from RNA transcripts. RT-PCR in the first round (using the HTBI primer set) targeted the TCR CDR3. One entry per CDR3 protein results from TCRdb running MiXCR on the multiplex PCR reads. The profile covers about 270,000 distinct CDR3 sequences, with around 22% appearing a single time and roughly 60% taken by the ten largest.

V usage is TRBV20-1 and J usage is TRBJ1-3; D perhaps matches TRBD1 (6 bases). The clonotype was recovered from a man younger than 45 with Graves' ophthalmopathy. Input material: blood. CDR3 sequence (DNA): TGCAGTGCTGTGGTTAGGAAAGGGGGAGACACCATATATTTT. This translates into CSAVVRKGGDTIYF.